What follows are 9 T cell receptor beta chains derived from one specimen sequenced in a study of T cell repertoires in cytomegalovirus infection. TCRdb independently ran MiXCR on the reads; one entry per CDR3 protein. This repertoire shows around 900,000 distinct CDR3 sequences, under 40% found once; its top ten account for 10% to 15%. These receptors lack a known antigen. Sample: cultured CD8+ T cells from PBMCs, taken from culture after CMV antigen stimulation. These receptors originate from a human donor in good health (CMV status not recorded). Some clones in this sample may be carry-over from other donors' samples.

Note on this clonotype: Since a much larger clone is just one base distant, this may be a read error. The rearrangement uses TRBV12-3 or TRBV12-4 and TRBJ2-3; D remains ambiguous. This CDR3 has 15 amino acids. The CDR3 DNA reads TGTACCAGCAGTTTATTACGGCAAAGCACAGATACGCAGTATTTT. It encodes CTSSLLRQSTDTQYF.

This rearrangement joins TRBV6-2 or TRBV6-3 to TRBJ2-4, with 7 bases lining up with TRBD1. The CDR3 sequence is 18 residues long. With V trimmed by 4 bases and J by 4 bases, 16 bases remained unmatched. The germline gives CDR1 MNHEY, CDR2 SVGEGT. CDR3: CASSFDTRSGTDKNIQYF. CDR3 bases: TGTGCCAGCAGTTTTGATACACGATCCGGGACAGATAAAAACATTCAGTACTTC.

This clonotype is a singleton in its sample. V usage is TRBV6-2 or TRBV6-3 and J usage is TRBJ1-2; possible D gene TRBD1, 5 bases. V dropped 5 bases and J dropped 8 bases, with 12 bases sitting between them. In germline, CDR1 is MNHEY, CDR2 SVGEGT. CDR3 length: 12 residues. For the CDR3, the DNA is TGTGCCAGCAGTATGGGGCCGAGGGGCTACACCTTC. It specifies CASSMGPRGYTF.

This clonotype was observed a few times. The rearrangement links TRBV7-3 to TRBJ2-2; 7 bases map to TRBD1. The CDR3 is 18 amino acids. Germline V lookup: CDR1 SGHTA, CDR2 FQGTGA. V dropped 3 bases and J dropped 0; count of bases not matched to a gene: 10. Here the CDR3 DNA reads TGTGCCAGCAGCTTCATAGGTATAGGGGGCGCGAACACCGGGGAGCTGTTTTTT. Amino acids: CASSFIGIGGANTGELFF.

This clonotype showed up many times. The rearrangement joins TRBV7-6 to TRBJ2-1, with unresolved D. The V end was cut by 5 bases, the J end by 8 bases, with 10 bases between. The CDR3 runs 12 residues. The germline CDR1 and CDR2 sequences are SGHVS and FNYEAQ. In DNA, the CDR3 is TGTGCCAGCAGCAGAGGTCGCGATGAGCAGTTCTTC. This codes for CASSRGRDEQFF.

This clonotype has more than one count but fewer than ten. V usage is TRBV6-1 and J usage is TRBJ1-1; 7 positions match TRBD1. The CDR3 is made up of 11 amino acids. Germline V gene sequence: CDR1 MNHNS, CDR2 SASEGT. With 10 bases clipped from V and 5 bases from J, the junction kept 4 bases outside the gene matches. This CDR3 reads CATIRGTEAFF. Here the CDR3 DNA reads TGTGCCACCATCAGGGGGACTGAAGCTTTCTTT.

This clonotype was picked up one time. The chain joins TRBV4-1 to TRBJ1-5, with a tentative D call TRBD1 (6 bases). The CDR3 loop spans 15 amino acids. The V and J ends lost 3 bases and 5 bases respectively, with 14 bases between them. Germline V gene lookup returns CDR1 MGHRA and CDR2 YSYEKL. The CDR3 bases are TGCGCCAGCAGCCACACAGGACAGTCCTATCAGCCCCAGCATTTT. This gives the protein CASSHTGQSYQPQHF.

The rearrangement links TRBV27 to TRBJ1-2; TRBD1 agrees at 7 bases. V gave up 5 bases and J gave up 1 base; unmatched junction bases: 4. Looked up from germline, CDR1 is MNHEY and CDR2 is SMNVEV (reference sequence). The CDR3 has 14 residues. CDR3 amino acids: CASSPGQRNYGYTF. CDR3 sequence (DNA): TGTGCCAGCAGTCCGGGACAGCGTAACTATGGCTACACCTTC.

V and J are TRBV12-3 or TRBV12-4 and TRBJ1-2, with a weak D call TRBD1 (5 bases). V lost 7 bases to trimming and J lost 4 bases, with 16 bases between them. The CDR3 contains 14 residues. CDR3 residues: CASTNTSGSYGYTF. The CDR3 nucleotides read TGTGCCAGCACCAACACCTCAGGGTCCTATGGCTACACCTTC.